This T cell receptor (beta chain) was observed in a study of response to subunit inactivated influenza vaccine. CDR1 and CDR2 from the germline V gene are LGHNA and YSLEER. The germline V and J ends were trimmed by 5 bases and 4 bases, with 11 bases remaining between them. The CDR3 contains 13 residues. Study-wide points: The authors suggested that few new T cells are recruited per seasonal influenza vaccination.

TCRdb independently ran MiXCR on the RT-PCR reads; one entry per CDR3 protein. In the table there are a few hundred thousand distinct CDR3 sequences, approximately 7.2% of which are singletons. This clonotype was counted a few times. The antigen remains unidentified. The sample here was PBMCs from blood, taken roughly 24 months after vaccination. The receptor comes from a man between 50 and 75 years old who received an inactivated influenza vaccine. The rearrangement links TRBV4-3 to TRBJ1-1; the D is unclear. CDR3 sequence (DNA): TGCGCCAGCAGCTTACAAGGGTTCACTGAAGCTTTCTTT. This translates into CASSLQGFTEAFF.